The rows below give T cell receptor beta chains drawn from one sample of a study of blood T cell repertoires in COVID-19. Sequencing was performed with immunoSEQ multiplex PCR; in TCRdb, only in-frame clones are kept and a portion is missing. The table includes tens of thousands of clones, roughly 80% detected once. Sequenced: peripheral blood. The receptors here all came from an elderly man with acute or convalescent COVID-19. Both conserved end residues are part of each CDR3. D genes are given only for firm matches. Clone size appears in some rows only: once, few, many, or a class for an expanded clone.

clone_size	j_call	v_call	d_call	cdr3_nt	cdr3_aa
.	TRBJ2-7	TRBV5-6	.	TGTGCCAGCAGCCCATCAACCGGTCGGGGTTTCAAGGTCGAGCAGTACTTC	CASSPSTGRGFKVEQYF
.	TRBJ2-4	TRBV21-1	.	TGTGCCAGCACCCGTTTTCCGGGAGCCAAAAACATTCAGTACTTC	CASTRFPGAKNIQYF
.	TRBJ1-1	TRBV18	.	TGTGCCAGCTCACCTAACAGGGAAACTGAAGCTTTCTTT	CASSPNRETEAFF
once	TRBJ1-3	TRBV30	.	TGTGCCTGGAGTCTTTCGGGGACTCGTGCTGCTGGAAACACCATATATTTT	CAWSLSGTRAAGNTIYF
.	TRBJ1-1	TRBV2	TRBD1	TGTGCCAGCAGTCCCGACAGGGGGAGCACTGAAGCTTTCTTT	CASSPDRGSTEAFF
.	TRBJ2-5	TRBV10-2	TRBD1	TGCGCCAGCAGAGGGGGCACCAAAGAGACCCAGTACTTC	CASRGGTKETQYF
.	TRBJ1-1	TRBV19	.	TGTGCCAGTAGTCCGAACGCGGCCTCGGGCACTGAAGCTTTCTTT	CASSPNAASGTEAFF
.	TRBJ2-1	TRBV24-1	.	TGTGCCACCAGTGATTTGTCCGGGGATGGGAATGAGCAGTTCTTC	CATSDLSGDGNEQFF
once	TRBJ1-2	TRBV28	.	TGTGCCAGCAGAGTAACAGGGTTTACTGGCTACACCTTC	CASRVTGFTGYTF
.	TRBJ1-6	TRBV3-1/TRBV3-2	.	TGTGCCAGCAGTCAATTTCACCCCGGGTTAAGCTCCTATAATTCACCCCTCCACTTT	CASSQFHPGLSSYNSPLHF
.	TRBJ2-5	TRBV18	TRBD2	TGTGCCAGCTCACCTCTAGCGGGAGTGAGGGCAGAGACCCAGTACTTC	CASSPLAGVRAETQYF
.	TRBJ1-3	TRBV2	.	TGTGCCAGCAGTGCGCTGGAGATCTCTGGAAACACCATATATTTT	CASSALEISGNTIYF
.	TRBJ1-1	TRBV6-5	TRBD1	TGTGCCAGCAGTTCAGGACAGGGGAACACTGAAGCTTTCTTT	CASSSGQGNTEAFF
.	TRBJ2-3	TRBV27	TRBD2	TGTGCCAGCAGTTTTCATCGACTAGCGGGAGGGGTAACAGATACGCAGTATTTT	CASSFHRLAGGVTDTQYF
few	TRBJ2-5	TRBV5-4	TRBD2	TGTGCCAGCAGTCCCGGGGGGAGTCAAGAGACCCAGTACTTC	CASSPGGSQETQYF
.	TRBJ1-2	TRBV6-5	.	TGTGCCAGCAGATTGACAGATAACTATGGCTACACCTTC	CASRLTDNYGYTF